What follows is one T cell receptor (beta chain) and its context. Its antigen remains unidentified. Only in-frame clones appear in the TCRdb table, and some are missing; sequencing was by immunoSEQ multiplex PCR. The data hold about 390,000 clones, with about 90% observed a single time. These data belong to a study of Ad26.COV2.S vaccination and SARS-CoV-2 variants. Study conclusions and caveats: It is possible that the TCR breadth and depth analyses underestimated the total T cell responses. Those who received vaccine or placebo ended up with similar non-spike TCR breadth. Compared with placebo recipients, vaccine recipients had higher spike-specific TCR breadth.

Treatment described: 19 received Ad26.COV2.S at low or high dose, single or two shots; five or six received placebo; per-sample allocation not given. Sampling was performed 63 days after the first vaccine or placebo injection. An Ad26 vector was used to express Wuhan-strain SARS-CoV-2 spike as the vaccine. The germline V gene has CDR1 LGHNA and CDR2 YSLEER. The CDR3 has 15 amino acids. Trimming left V 0 bases short and J 3 bases short, with 9 bases between. The sequencing here drew on peripheral blood, taken in a trial of Ad26.COV2.S vaccine versus placebo. The gene calls are TRBV4-3 and TRBJ1-5; possibly TRBD1 for D (5 bases). The sequence derives from a person aged 18-60 years who received the Ad26.COV2.S COVID-19 vaccine or a placebo. CDR3 protein: CASSQDRANNQPQHF. CDR3 nucleotide sequence: TGCGCCAGCAGCCAAGACAGGGCCAACAATCAGCCCCAGCATTTT.